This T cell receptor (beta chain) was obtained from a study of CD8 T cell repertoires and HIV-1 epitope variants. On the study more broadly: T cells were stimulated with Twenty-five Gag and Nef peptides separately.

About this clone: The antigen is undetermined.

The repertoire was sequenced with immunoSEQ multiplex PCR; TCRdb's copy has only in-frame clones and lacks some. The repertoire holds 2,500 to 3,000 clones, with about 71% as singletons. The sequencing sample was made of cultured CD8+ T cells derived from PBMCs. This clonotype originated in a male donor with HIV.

CDR3 residues: CSVGGGAYEQYF. CDR3 DNA: TGCAGCGTTGGTGGGGGGGCCTACGAGCAGTACTTC. The chain links TRBV29-1 to TRBJ2-7; TRBD2 aligns across 7 bases. Trimming removed 4 bases from V and 2 bases from J; junction bases left unmatched: 2. The CDR3 is 12 amino acids. Germline loops: CDR1 SQVTM, CDR2 ANQGSEA.